The subject of this entry is one T cell receptor beta chain. As originally analysed: Nucleated cell counts were estimated from reference gene primer amplification. TCRdb's copy holds only in-frame clones and misses some; the assay was immunoSEQ multiplex PCR. The V and J calls and clone size come from that table; D and trimming were worked out from the DNA. Of about 59,000 clones detected, under 85% appear once; the ten largest clones hold around 3.4%. Per germline, CDR1 WSHSY and CDR2 SAAADI. The V segment lost 4 bases and the J segment 10 bases; nucleotides outside the gene matches: 10. The CDR3 totals 13 residues. The entry originates in a study of blood T cell repertoires in COVID-19. Looking at the study overall: From the United States, Italy and Spain came samples of acute and convalescent COVID-19. T cells, B-cell-depleted T cells, or PBMCs provided the cDNA or gDNA that served as material.

The V gene is TRBV10-2, the J gene TRBJ2-7; TRBD2 agrees at 7 bases. The clonotype was recovered from a woman of 80 years or more with acute or convalescent COVID-19. Sequenced sample: peripheral blood. Here the CDR3 DNA reads TGCGCCAGCAGTGCAACCGGGACTATAGAACAGTACTTC. As protein: CASSATGTIEQYF.